This T cell receptor beta chain was documented in a study of shared clonotypes between healthy human individuals. Broader study findings: Only a few donors were included, so the genetic and exposure-history diversity represented was limited.

The ends were cut back, 2 bases at V and 2 bases at J, with 1 base in the middle. This CDR3 has 12 residues. Germline-derived CDR1 and CDR2 are SGHRS and YFSETQ. This clone occurred a few times. What it binds is not known. This same CDR3 is encoded by further DNA sequences in the sample. The assay was run at deep level. The authors loaded roughly 200 ng DNA, 28,000 or so T cell genomes, into sorted-subset replicate PCRs. Sequencing was performed with immunoSEQ multiplex PCR; in TCRdb, only in-frame clones are kept and a portion is missing. The sample yields 1,400,000 or so clones, roughly 98.5% seen once. There were no recent acute infections or vaccinations among the donors, who were healthy HIV-negative adults.

The receptor comes from a man aged 30-40 years in good health. This chain connects TRBV5-1 to TRBJ2-2; D is undetermined. The sample comprised naive CD4+ T cells sorted from blood. Subset denoted: CD45RA+ positively selected. CDR3 sequence reads: CASSFNTGELFF. As DNA, the CDR3 is TGCGCCAGCAGCTTTAACACCGGGGAGCTGTTTTTT.